This section outlines one TCR beta chain sequence together with its context. The antigen is unknown. The CDR3 covers 16 residues. Germline V gives CDR1 SEHNR, CDR2 FQNEAQ (reference sequence). Trimming cost V 5 bases and J 3 bases; bases outside gene matches: 9. The sample originates from a study of cytomegalovirus exposure and HLA in healthy donors. Clones were read by immunoSEQ multiplex PCR, and TCRdb kept only the in-frame ones, dropping some. The sample holds 150,000 to 200,000 clones, around nine tenths seen once. Notes on the study in general: Most TCRs appeared rarely, but some public TCRs recurred in many donors. A list of about 180 TCR beta chains associated with cytomegalovirus was given. According to a subsequent analysis, TCR clusters from the first cohort were inclined to appear together in the 120 or so validation repertoires.

J is TRBJ2-5 and V is TRBV7-9; 10 bases are a match to TRBD1. This receptor was obtained from a woman younger than 45 in good health and CMV-seronegative. The sequenced sample was PBMCs. This CDR3 reads CASSIRVGTGEETQYF. DNA for the CDR3: TGTGCCAGCAGCATCCGAGTTGGGACAGGGGAAGAGACCCAGTACTTC. Combining the CDR3 with reference TRBV7-9 and TRBJ2-5 gives the whole variable domain DTGVSQNPRHKITKRGQNVTFRCDPISEHNRLYWYRQTLGQGPEFLTYFQNEAQLEKSRLLSDRFSAERPKGSFSTLEIQRTEQGDSAMYLCASSIRVGTGEETQYFGPGTRLLVL.